This entry lists 7 T cell receptor beta chains sequenced from one sample in a study of Ad26.COV2.S vaccination and SARS-CoV-2 variants. Sequencing used immunoSEQ multiplex PCR; TCRdb keeps in-frame clones, though not all of them. The top ten hold 12% of the sample, which has 400,000 to 450,000 clones, around 90% seen once. The treatment was: 19 received Ad26.COV2.S at low or high dose, single or two shots; about five received placebo; per-sample allocation not given. It was on day 63 after the first vaccine or placebo injection that samples were taken. Specimen: peripheral blood, collected in a trial of Ad26.COV2.S vaccine versus placebo. Receptors originate from a person aged 18-60 years who received the Ad26.COV2.S COVID-19 vaccine or a placebo.

The sample holds a few counts of this clone. The chain uses TRBV7-6 and TRBJ1-2; D is undetermined. CDR1 is SGHVS and CDR2 is FNYEAQ in the germline V gene. The CDR3 length is 13 residues. Trimming removed 5 bases from V and 5 bases from J, with 12 bases in between. Here the CDR3 reads CASSVSSAYGYTF. CDR3 nucleotide sequence: TGTGCCAGCAGCGTAAGTTCGGCGTATGGCTACACCTTC.

For this clone: An end of the junction does not agree with germline; a read error may underlie this. V is TRBV6-5 and J is TRBJ2-1; D may be TRBD2 (5 bases). The CDR3 totals 13 residues. Germline V gives CDR1 MNHEY, CDR2 SVGAGI. CDR3 nucleotide sequence: TGTGCCAGCATGGAGGCATCCTCCAATGAGCAGTTCTTC. Amino acids: CASMEASSNEQFF.

The CDR3 bases are TGTGCCAGCAGCCAATCGCCAGGGGACGGCTACACCTTC. The encoded protein is CASSQSPGDGYTF. The chain recombines TRBV16 with TRBJ1-2; tentative D call: TRBD1 (6 bases). Between the trimmed V and J ends, which lost 0 bases and 8 bases, there was a span of 10 bases. CDR3 size: 13 residues. CDR1 is KGHSY, CDR2 FQNENV, per germline.

This clone has more than one count but fewer than ten. The V call is TRBV7-3, the J call TRBJ1-2; a weak D match, TRBD1 (6 bases). Germline-derived CDR1 and CDR2 are SGHTA and FQGTGA. V was clipped by 0 bases and J by 4 bases, with 12 bases between them. The CDR3 extends over 15 amino acids. The CDR3 region has the DNA TGTGCCAGCAGCTTAACTAAGGGGGATTTCTATGGCTACACCTTC. This gives the protein CASSLTKGDFYGYTF.

CDR3 sequence reads: CSVEEANTYEQYF. CDR3 nucleotide sequence: TGCAGCGTTGAGGAGGCGAATACCTACGAGCAGTACTTC. The rearrangement joins TRBV29-1 to TRBJ2-7; possible D gene TRBD2, 5 bases. V gave up 3 bases and J gave up 2 bases, with 11 bases separating them. CDR3 length: 13 amino acids. CDR1 and CDR2 (germline): SQVTM, ANQGSEA.

The chain couples TRBV29-1 to TRBJ2-1; D not certain. Trimming left V 7 bases short and J 0 bases short, with 10 bases between. Germline CDR1 and CDR2: SQVTM and ANQGSEA. The CDR3 is 13 residues long. CDR3 amino acids: CSAYLSSYNEQFF. The CDR3 region has the DNA TGCAGCGCATATCTTTCCTCCTACAATGAGCAGTTCTTC.

The chain combines TRBV3-1 (or the pseudogene TRBV3-2) with TRBJ2-1; TRBD2 agrees at 13 bases. The CDR3 is 18 amino acids. V gave up 4 bases and J gave up 0 bases; unmatched junction bases: 6. From germline, CDR1 is LGHDT and CDR2 YNNKEL (reference sequence). The CDR3 region has the DNA TGTGCCAGCAGCCCGGGACTAGCGGGGCTCGGCTCCTACAATGAGCAGTTCTTC. It specifies CASSPGLAGLGSYNEQFF.